The source of this TCR beta chain is a study of blood T cell repertoires in COVID-19. Overall study context: The cDNA or gDNA used as material had been derived from T cells, B-cell-depleted T cells, or PBMCs.

CDR3 length: 16 residues. Germline V gives CDR1 MNHNS, CDR2 SASEGT. J was trimmed by 8 bases and V by 2 bases; bases with no gene match: 7. Authors' processing steps: Amplification with reference gene primers provided the estimates of nucleated cell counts. This table comes from immunoSEQ multiplex PCR, and its TCRdb copy is limited to in-frame clones, with some not included. V, J and clone size reflect that table, while D and trimming were determined from the DNA. The table has roughly 90,000 clones, about 80% seen once. The receptor's source is a woman aged 70 to 79 with acute or convalescent COVID-19. The rearrangement links TRBV6-1 to TRBJ2-1; 12 bases match TRBD1. Sequences were obtained from peripheral blood. The CDR3 DNA reads as TGTGCCAGCAGTGAACCGGGGGACAGGGGGCTCGATGAGCAGTTCTTC. It specifies CASSEPGDRGLDEQFF.